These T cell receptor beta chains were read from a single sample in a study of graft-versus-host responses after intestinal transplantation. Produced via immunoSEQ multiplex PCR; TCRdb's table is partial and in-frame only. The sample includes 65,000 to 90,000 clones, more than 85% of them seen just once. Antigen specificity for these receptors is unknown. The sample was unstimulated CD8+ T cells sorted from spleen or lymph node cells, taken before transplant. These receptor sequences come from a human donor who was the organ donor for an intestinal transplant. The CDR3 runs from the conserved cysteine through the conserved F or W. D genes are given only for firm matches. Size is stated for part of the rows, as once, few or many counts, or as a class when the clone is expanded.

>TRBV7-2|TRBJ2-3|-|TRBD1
CASSPWGRLDRGQDTQYF
TGTGCCAGCAGCCCGTGGGGTCGCTTGGACAGGGGTCAAGATACGCAGTATTTT
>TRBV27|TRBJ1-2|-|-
CASSTRAGVIYGYTF
TGTGCCAGCAGCACCCGGGCAGGGGTTATCTATGGCTACACCTTC
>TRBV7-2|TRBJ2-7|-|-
CASSSPTGAYSYEQYF
TGTGCCAGCAGCTCCCCAACGGGGGCCTACTCCTACGAGCAGTACTTC
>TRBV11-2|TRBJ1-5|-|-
CASSLDSRGGQPQHF
TGTGCCAGCAGCTTAGACTCCAGGGGTGGTCAGCCCCAGCATTTT
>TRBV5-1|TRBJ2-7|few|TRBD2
CASSLTPAGGYEQYF
TGCGCCAGCAGCTTGACCCCAGCGGGAGGCTACGAGCAGTACTTC
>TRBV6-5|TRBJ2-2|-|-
CASSYSSRGGGELFF
TGTGCCAGCAGTTACTCGAGCAGGGGCGGCGGGGAGCTGTTTTTT
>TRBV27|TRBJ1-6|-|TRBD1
CASSFLQGAKGGSYNSPLHF
TGTGCCAGCAGTTTCCTACAGGGGGCAAAGGGGGGATCCTATAATTCACCCCTCCACTTT
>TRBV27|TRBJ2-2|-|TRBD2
CASSLNPGLARTGELFF
TGTGCCAGCAGTCTAAACCCGGGACTAGCGCGCACCGGGGAGCTGTTTTTT
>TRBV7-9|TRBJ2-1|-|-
CASSLVGTSSYNEQFF
TGTGCCAGCAGCTTAGTAGGGACGAGCTCCTACAATGAGCAGTTCTTC
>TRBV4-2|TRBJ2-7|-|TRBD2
CASSPGLAYEQYF
TGTGCCAGCAGCCCGGGACTAGCCTACGAGCAGTACTTC
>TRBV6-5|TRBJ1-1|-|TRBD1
CASSQTGGLNTEAFF
TGTGCCAGCAGCCAGACAGGGGGCCTGAACACTGAAGCTTTCTTT
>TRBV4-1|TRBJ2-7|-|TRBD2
CASSQGPPSGATYEQYF
TGCGCCAGCAGCCAAGGGCCCCCTAGCGGAGCAACCTACGAGCAGTACTTC
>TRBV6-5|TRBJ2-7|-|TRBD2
CASSFSGGSNEQYF
TGTGCCAGCAGTTTTAGCGGGGGGAGCAACGAGCAGTACTTC
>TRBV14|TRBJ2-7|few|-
CASSPGSSLEQYF
TGTGCCAGCAGCCCGGGGAGTTCCCTCGAGCAGTACTTC
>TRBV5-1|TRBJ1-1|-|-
CASSLLGNTEAFF
TGCGCCAGCAGCTTGTTAGGGAACACTGAAGCTTTCTTT
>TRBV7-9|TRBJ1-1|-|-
CASSLTGAEAFF
TGTGCCAGCAGCTTAACCGGGGCTGAAGCTTTCTTT
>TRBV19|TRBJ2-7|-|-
CASSIGGREQYF
TGTGCCAGTAGCATTGGGGGGCGCGAGCAGTACTTC
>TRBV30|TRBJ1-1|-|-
CAWSVSARPLF
TGTGCCTGGAGTGTAAGCGCCCGGCCCCTTTTT
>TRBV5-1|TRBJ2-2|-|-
CASSLESGNTGELFF
TGCGCCAGCAGCTTGGAAAGTGGGAACACCGGGGAGCTGTTTTTT